The clone carrying this TCR beta chain was seen a handful of times. No antigen is known for it. Both 60 Vbeta primers and 13 Jbeta primers went into the PCR. The data were produced by immunoSEQ multiplex PCR, yet TCRdb's version contains in-frame clones alone and is incomplete. The sample has tens of thousands of clones, 70% to 80% seen once. The entry originates in a study of cytomegalovirus exposure and HLA in healthy donors. V gave up 1 base and J gave up 4 bases, with 10 bases separating them. Germline CDR1 is SEHNR and CDR2 is FQNEAQ (reference sequence). CDR3 length equals 15 residues. Study-level points and caveats: A later analysis found common viral pathogens apparently linked to several of the most significant clusters.

The V and J genes are TRBV7-9 and TRBJ2-2, with D maybe TRBD1 (5 bases). This clonotype was obtained from a man aged 25-40 years in good health and CMV-seronegative. The source material was PBMCs. The CDR3 is CASSLVGDGTGELFF. The DNA of the CDR3 is TGTGCCAGCAGCTTAGTAGGGGATGGCACCGGGGAGCTGTTTTTT.